This T cell receptor (beta chain) is from a study of Ad26.COV2.S vaccination and SARS-CoV-2 variants. Remarks on this clone: What it recognizes is unknown.

Profiling relied on immunoSEQ multiplex PCR, and the TCRdb table lists in-frame clones only, not all of them. The sample records over 110,000 clones, more than 80% being singletons. The CDR3 is 15 amino acids. In germline, CDR1 is SNHLY, CDR2 FYNNEI. Trimming took 7 bases from V and 4 from J, leaving 16 bases between them. Study results and limitations: Spike-specific TCR breadth was greater after Ad26.COV2.S than placebo. People who got the vaccine or the placebo had similar non-spike TCR breadth. The breadth of spike-specific CD8+ and CD4+ T cell responses after vaccination was reportedly substantial.

This clonotype was sampled from a human donor who had recovered from COVID-19. The chain combines TRBV2 with TRBJ2-2, with a tentative D call TRBD1 (5 bases). Here the sequenced sample was peripheral blood, taken after recovery from COVID-19. The CDR3 sequence: CASNGASTATGELFF. In nucleotides, the CDR3 is TGTGCCAGCAATGGGGCCTCAACAGCCACCGGGGAGCTGTTTTTT.